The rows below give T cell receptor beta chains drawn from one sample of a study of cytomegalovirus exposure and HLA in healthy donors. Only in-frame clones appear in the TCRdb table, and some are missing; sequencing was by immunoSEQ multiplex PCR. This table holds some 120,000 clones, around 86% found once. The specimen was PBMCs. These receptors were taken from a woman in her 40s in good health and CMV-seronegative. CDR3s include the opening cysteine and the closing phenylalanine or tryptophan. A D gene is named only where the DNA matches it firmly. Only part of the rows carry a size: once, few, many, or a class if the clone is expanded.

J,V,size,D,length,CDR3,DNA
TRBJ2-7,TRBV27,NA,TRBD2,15,CASSSLPGLVNEQYF,TGTGCCAGCAGCTCCCTGCCGGGACTAGTCAACGAGCAGTACTTC
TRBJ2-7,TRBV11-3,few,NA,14,CASSSRDTNYEQYF,TGTGCCAGCAGCTCCCGGGACACCAACTACGAGCAGTACTTC
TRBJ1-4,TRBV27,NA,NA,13,CASRRDTYEKLFF,TGTGCCAGCAGACGGGACACCTATGAAAAACTGTTTTTT
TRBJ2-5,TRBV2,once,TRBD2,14,CASSEALAGPTQYF,TGTGCCAGCAGTGAAGCACTAGCGGGGCCGACCCAGTACTTC
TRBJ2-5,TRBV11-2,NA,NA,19,CASSLEGAFRAAPGETQYF,TGTGCCAGCAGCTTAGAGGGGGCGTTTCGGGCAGCCCCGGGGGAGACCCAGTACTTC
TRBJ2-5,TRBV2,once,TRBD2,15,CASSDRTSGAGTQYF,TGTGCCAGCAGTGACAGGACTAGCGGGGCCGGGACCCAGTACTTC
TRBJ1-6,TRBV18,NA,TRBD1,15,CASSPRGQGNSPLHF,TGTGCCAGCTCACCACGGGGACAGGGAAATTCACCCCTCCACTTT
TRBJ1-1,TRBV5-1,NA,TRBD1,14,CASSWTGRNTEAFF,TGCGCCAGCAGCTGGACAGGACGGAACACTGAAGCTTTCTTT
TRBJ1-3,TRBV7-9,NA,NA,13,CASSLVYGNTIYF,TGTGCCAGCAGCTTAGTGTATGGAAACACCATATATTTT
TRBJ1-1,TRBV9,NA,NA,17,CASSPGRGGVMNTEAFF,TGTGCCAGCAGCCCAGGGAGGGGGGGGGTGATGAACACTGAAGCTTTCTTT
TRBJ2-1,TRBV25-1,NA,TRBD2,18,CASTEGRLAGGRYNEQFF,TGTGCCAGCACCGAGGGACGACTAGCGGGAGGGCGGTACAATGAGCAGTTCTTC
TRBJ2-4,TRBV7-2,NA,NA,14,CASKEGLAKNIQYF,TGTGCCAGCAAGGAGGGATTAGCCAAAAACATTCAGTACTTC
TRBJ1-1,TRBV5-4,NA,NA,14,CASSPVDLNTEAFF,TGTGCCAGCAGCCCCGTGGACTTGAACACTGAAGCTTTCTTT
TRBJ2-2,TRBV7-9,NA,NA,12,CASSSFTGELFF,TGTGCCAGCAGCTCTTTCACCGGGGAGCTGTTTTTT
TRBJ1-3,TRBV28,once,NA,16,CASSPRRDYSGNTIYF,TGTGCCAGCAGTCCTCGCAGGGACTACTCTGGAAACACCATATATTTT
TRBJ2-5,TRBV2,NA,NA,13,CASSEWLAETQYF,TGTGCCAGCAGTGAATGGCTAGCAGAGACCCAGTACTTC
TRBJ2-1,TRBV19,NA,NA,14,CASSAAPSRNEQFF,TGTGCCAGTAGTGCGGCGCCAAGCCGAAATGAGCAGTTCTTC
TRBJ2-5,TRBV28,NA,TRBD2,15,CASSRTSGSKETQYF,TGTGCCAGCTCAAGGACTAGCGGGAGTAAGGAGACCCAGTACTTC
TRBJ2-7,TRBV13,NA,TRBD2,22,CASSLQYRVWREPPKSSYEQYF,TGTGCCAGCAGCTTACAGTATAGGGTCTGGCGGGAGCCCCCGAAAAGCTCCTACGAGCAGTACTTC
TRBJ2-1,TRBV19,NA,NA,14,CASTDSARNNEQFF,TGTGCCAGTACTGACTCCGCCCGAAACAATGAGCAGTTCTTC
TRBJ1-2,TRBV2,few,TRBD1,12,CASLQGVGGYTF,TGTGCCAGCCTACAGGGGGTGGGCGGCTACACCTTC
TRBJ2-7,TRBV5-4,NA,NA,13,CASSLQGSYEQYF,TGTGCCAGCAGCTTGCAGGGCTCCTACGAGCAGTACTTC
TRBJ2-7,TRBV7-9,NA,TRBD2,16,CAGTSGSFVGGYEQYF,TGTGCCGGCACTAGCGGGAGTTTCGTAGGGGGTTACGAGCAGTACTTC
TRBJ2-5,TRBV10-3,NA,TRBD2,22,CAISDLPQGATSGRALGETQYF,TGTGCCATCAGTGATCTCCCGCAGGGGGCGACTAGCGGGAGGGCCTTGGGGGAGACCCAGTACTTC
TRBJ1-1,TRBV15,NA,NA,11,CATSRERRYVF,TGTGCCACCAGCAGAGAACGCCGGTACGTATTT
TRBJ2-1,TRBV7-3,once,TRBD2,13,CASSLNWGGEQFF,TGTGCCAGCAGCTTAAATTGGGGGGGTGAGCAGTTCTTC
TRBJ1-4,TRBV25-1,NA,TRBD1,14,CASSVHRGDEKLFF,TGTGCCAGCAGTGTCCACAGGGGTGATGAAAAACTGTTTTTT
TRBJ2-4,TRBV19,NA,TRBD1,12,CASRDRVNIQYF,TGTGCCAGTAGGGACAGGGTAAACATTCAGTACTTC